This record concerns one T cell receptor beta chain sequence. In the authors' workflow: Estimation of nucleated cell counts was performed using reference gene primer amplification. Clones were sequenced by immunoSEQ multiplex PCR, and TCRdb holds only the in-frame ones, with some missing. V and J calls and clone size are as listed in that table; D and trimming were resolved from the DNA. The sample consists of 150,000 to 200,000 clones, 65% to 90% of them appearing once. This sample was included in a study of blood T cell repertoires in COVID-19. Study in general: Sites in the United States, Italy and Spain provided acute and convalescent COVID-19 samples. Sources were T cells, B-cell-depleted T cells, or PBMCs; the material itself was cDNA or gDNA.

V lost 6 bases, J lost 5 bases, and 7 bases stayed unmatched. Per the germline V gene, CDR1 is MNHEY and CDR2 is SVGAGI. This CDR3 is 15 amino acids long. The chain has TRBV6-5 and TRBJ1-6; 7 bases align to TRBD1. Material for sequencing was peripheral blood. This sequence was found in a man in his 60s with acute or convalescent COVID-19. The CDR3 sequence: CASRVTQGDNSPLHF. In DNA, the CDR3 is TGTGCCAGCAGGGTCACCCAGGGGGATAATTCACCCCTCCACTTT.